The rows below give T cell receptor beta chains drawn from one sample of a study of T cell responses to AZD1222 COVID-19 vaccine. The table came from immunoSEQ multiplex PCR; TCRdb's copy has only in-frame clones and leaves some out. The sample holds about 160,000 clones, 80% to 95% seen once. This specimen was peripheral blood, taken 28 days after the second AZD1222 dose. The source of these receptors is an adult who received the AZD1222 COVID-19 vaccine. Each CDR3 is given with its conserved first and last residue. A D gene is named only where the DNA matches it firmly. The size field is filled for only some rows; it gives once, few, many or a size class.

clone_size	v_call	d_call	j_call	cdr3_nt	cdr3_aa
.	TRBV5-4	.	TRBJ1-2	TGTGCCAGCAGCTTGGGGTGGTCGGATAACTATGGCTACACCTTC	CASSLGWSDNYGYTF
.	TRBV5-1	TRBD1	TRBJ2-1	TGCGCCAGCAGCTTGCTGATCGGGACAGGGGATTACAATGAGCAGTTCTTC	CASSLLIGTGDYNEQFF
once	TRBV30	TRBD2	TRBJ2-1	TGTGCCTGGAGTCCTAGCGGGAGTTACAATGAGCAGTTCTTC	CAWSPSGSYNEQFF
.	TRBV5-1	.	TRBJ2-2	TGCGCCAGCTCCAACCCACAGGTAGCGGTCACCGGGGAGCTGTTTTTT	CASSNPQVAVTGELFF
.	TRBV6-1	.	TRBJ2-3	TGTGCCAGCAGTGAACCGTTTATGCAGGGGTTGGCAGATACGCAGTATTTT	CASSEPFMQGLADTQYF
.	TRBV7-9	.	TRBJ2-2	TGTGCCAGCAGCTTTAGCCCCGGGGACATCGAGAACACCGGGGAGCTGTTTTTT	CASSFSPGDIENTGELFF
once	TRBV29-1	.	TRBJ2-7	TGCAGCGTCGGTTTCAACTACGAGCAGTACTTC	CSVGFNYEQYF
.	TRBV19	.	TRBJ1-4	TGTGCCAGTAGTACGGACACCGAGGGGGACGAAAAACTGTTTTTT	CASSTDTEGDEKLFF
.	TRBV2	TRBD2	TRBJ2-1	TGTGCCAGCAGTGTTTTTGGCGGGAGGATGAATGAGCAGTTCTTC	CASSVFGGRMNEQFF
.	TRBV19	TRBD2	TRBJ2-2	TGTGCCAGTATCCCTAGCGGGAGGAGCTACACCGGGGAGCTGTTTTTT	CASIPSGRSYTGELFF
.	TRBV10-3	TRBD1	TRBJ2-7	TGTGCCATCACCTCAGGGGTAACAGGGGGGTCCTCCTACGAGCAGTACTTC	CAITSGVTGGSSYEQYF
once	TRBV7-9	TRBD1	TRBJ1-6	TGTGCCAGCAGCTCCTCAGGGGGCAATTCACCCCTCCACTTT	CASSSSGGNSPLHF
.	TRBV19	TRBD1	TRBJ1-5	TGTGCCAGTAAACAAGACAGGGCCCACAATCAGCCCCAGCATTTT	CASKQDRAHNQPQHF
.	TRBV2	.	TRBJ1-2	TGTGCCAGCACCCCCGGGACGCCCTATGGCTACACCTTC	CASTPGTPYGYTF
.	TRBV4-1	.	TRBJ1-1	TGCGCCAGCAGCCAAGATTCGGGGGACATGAACACTGAAGCTTTCTTT	CASSQDSGDMNTEAFF
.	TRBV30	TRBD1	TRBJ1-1	TGTGCCTTTTCGGGGACAGGAAGAGCTTTCTTT	CAFSGTGRAFF
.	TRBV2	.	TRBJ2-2	TGTGCCAGCAGTCGGAACACCGGGGAGCTGTTTTTT	CASSRNTGELFF
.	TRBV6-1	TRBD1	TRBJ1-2	TGTGCCAGCAGTGGGACAGGGCGAAGGAAGACTGGGGACTATGGCTACACCTTC	CASSGTGRRKTGDYGYTF
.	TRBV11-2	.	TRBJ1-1	TGTGCCAGCAGCTTAGCTGGGGAGCGGACTGAAGCTTTCTTT	CASSLAGERTEAFF
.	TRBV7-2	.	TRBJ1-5	TGTGCCAGCAGCTCGGACCATAGCAATCAGCCCCAGCATTTT	CASSSDHSNQPQHF
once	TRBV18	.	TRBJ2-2	TGTGCCAGCTCACCACCGGGGACACATGCTCTCTTGAACACCGGGGAGCTGTTTTTT	CASSPPGTHALLNTGELFF
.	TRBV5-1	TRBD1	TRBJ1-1	TGCGCCAGCAGATGGGGACAGGGGAACACTGAAGCTTTCTTT	CASRWGQGNTEAFF
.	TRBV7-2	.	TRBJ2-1	TGTGCCAGCAGCTTAACGGGACCAAGGGGCGAGCAGTTCTTC	CASSLTGPRGEQFF
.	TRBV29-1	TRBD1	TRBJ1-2	TGCAGCGTTGAAGGGGACAGGGGGCCTGGCTACACCTTC	CSVEGDRGPGYTF
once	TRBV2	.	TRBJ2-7	TGTGCCAGCAGTGGAGACAGGCTCTACGAGCAGTACTTC	CASSGDRLYEQYF
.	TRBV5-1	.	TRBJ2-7	TGCGCCAGCAGCTTGGCTAGCTCCTACGAGCAGTACTTC	CASSLASSYEQYF
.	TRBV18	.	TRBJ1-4	TGTGCCAGCTCACCCCGAGGGATTGAAAAACTGTTTTTT	CASSPRGIEKLFF
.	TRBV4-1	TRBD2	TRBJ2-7	TGCGCCAGCAGCCAAGGTGGACCGGGAGGAAAAAGGTCCTACGAGCAGTACTTC	CASSQGGPGGKRSYEQYF
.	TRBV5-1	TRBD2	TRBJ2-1	TGCGCCAGCAGCCTTGGGACTAGCGGGAGGAACCAGGAGCAGTTCTTC	CASSLGTSGRNQEQFF
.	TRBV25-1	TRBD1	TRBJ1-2	TGTGCCAGCAGTGAATCCAGGGGGCCCAACTATGGCTACACCTTC	CASSESRGPNYGYTF
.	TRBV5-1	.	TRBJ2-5	TGCGCCAGCAGCTTGTTTGGCTACCAAGAGACCCAGTACTTC	CASSLFGYQETQYF
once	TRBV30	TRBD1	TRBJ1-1	TGTGCCGGGACAGGTTTCCTTGGAGTCACTGAAGCTTTCTTT	CAGTGFLGVTEAFF
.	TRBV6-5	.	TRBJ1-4	TGTGCCAGCAGCCCCCGGGGGACTAATGAAAAACTGTTTTTT	CASSPRGTNEKLFF
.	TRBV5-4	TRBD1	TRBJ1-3	TGTGCCAGCAGCGCCGCAGGGGGTGGCACCATATATTTT	CASSAAGGGTIYF
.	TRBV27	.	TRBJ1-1	TGTGCCAGCCGCCTTTGGGCAGGTACTCAAGCTTTCTTT	CASRLWAGTQAFF
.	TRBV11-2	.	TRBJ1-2	TGTGCCAGCAGCTCCACCGGGACGGGAGTTTTTTATGGCTACACCTTC	CASSSTGTGVFYGYTF
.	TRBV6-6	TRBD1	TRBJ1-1	TGTGCCAGCAGAGCTCCGGGACAGGGAAACACTGAAGCTTTCTTT	CASRAPGQGNTEAFF
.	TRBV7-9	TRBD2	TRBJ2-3	TGTGCCAGCAGCACGTTCGCGGGGGCGCAGTATTTT	CASSTFAGAQYF
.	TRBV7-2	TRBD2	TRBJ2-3	TGTGCCAGCAGCTTCGGGACTAGCAGTGGCCCAGATACGCAGTATTTT	CASSFGTSSGPDTQYF
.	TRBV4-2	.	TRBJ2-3	TGTGCCAGCAGCCAAGAGGCGAGCGGAGGCACAGATACGCAGTATTTT	CASSQEASGGTDTQYF
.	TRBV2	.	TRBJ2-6	TGTGCCAGCAGTCTATGGGAGTCTGGGGCCAACGTCCTGACTTTC	CASSLWESGANVLTF
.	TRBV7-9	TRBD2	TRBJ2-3	TGTGCCAGCACCCGGACTAGCGGGAGGACCACAGATACGCAGTATTTT	CASTRTSGRTTDTQYF
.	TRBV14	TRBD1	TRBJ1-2	TGTGCCAGCAGCTCCGGGGGACAGAACTATGGCTACACCTTC	CASSSGGQNYGYTF
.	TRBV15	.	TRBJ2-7	TGTGCCACCAGCCGCCTAGAAGAGCAGTACTTC	CATSRLEEQYF
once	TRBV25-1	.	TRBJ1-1	TGTGCCAGCAGTGAATACAGGAACACTGAAGCTTTCTTT	CASSEYRNTEAFF
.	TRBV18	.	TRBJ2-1	TGTGCCAGCTCACAACCCGGGACCCCCTACAATGAGCAGTTCTTC	CASSQPGTPYNEQFF
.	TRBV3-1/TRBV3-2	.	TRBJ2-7	TGTGCCAGCAGCCCTGACTACTACGAGCAGTACTTC	CASSPDYYEQYF
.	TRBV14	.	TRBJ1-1	TGTGCCAGCAGCCAAGAATTGTACACTGAAGCTTTCTTT	CASSQELYTEAFF
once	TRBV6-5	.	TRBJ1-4	TGTGCCAGCAGTTACCGTAGGGAGGAAAAACTGTTTTTT	CASSYRREEKLFF
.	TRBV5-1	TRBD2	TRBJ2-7	TGCGCCAGCAGCTTAGAAGGCGGGAGGCATTGGGAGCAGTACTTC	CASSLEGGRHWEQYF